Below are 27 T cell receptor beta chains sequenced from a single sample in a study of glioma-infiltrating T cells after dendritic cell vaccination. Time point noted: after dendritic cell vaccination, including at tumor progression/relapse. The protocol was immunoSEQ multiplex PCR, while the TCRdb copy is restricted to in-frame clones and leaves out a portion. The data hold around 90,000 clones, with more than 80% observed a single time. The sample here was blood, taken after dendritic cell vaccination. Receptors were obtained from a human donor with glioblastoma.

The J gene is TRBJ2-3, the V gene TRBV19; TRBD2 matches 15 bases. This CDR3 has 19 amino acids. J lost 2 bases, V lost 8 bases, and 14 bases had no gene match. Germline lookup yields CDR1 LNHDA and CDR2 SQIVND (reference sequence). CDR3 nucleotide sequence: TGTGCCAGTTCCCCGGGACTAGCGGGGGGACTCGCAATCACAGATACGCAGTATTTT. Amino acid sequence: CASSPGLAGGLAITDTQYF. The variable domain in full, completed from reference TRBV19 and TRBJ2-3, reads DGGITQSPKYLFRKEGQNVTLSCEQNLNHDAMYWYRQDPGQGLRLIYYSQIVNDFQKGDIAEGYSVSREKKESFPLTVTSAQKNPTAFYLCASSPGLAGGLAITDTQYFGPGTRLTVL.

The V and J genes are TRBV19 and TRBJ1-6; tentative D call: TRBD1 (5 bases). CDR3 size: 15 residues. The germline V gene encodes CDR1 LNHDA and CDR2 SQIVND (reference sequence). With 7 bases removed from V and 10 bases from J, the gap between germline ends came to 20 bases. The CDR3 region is CASMSKAGSGSPLHF. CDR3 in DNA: TGTGCCAGTATGAGTAAGGCAGGGTCGGGCTCACCCCTCCACTTT. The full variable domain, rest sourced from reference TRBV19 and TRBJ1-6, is DGGITQSPKYLFRKEGQNVTLSCEQNLNHDAMYWYRQDPGQGLRLIYYSQIVNDFQKGDIAEGYSVSREKKESFPLTVTSAQKNPTAFYLCASMSKAGSGSPLHFGNGTRLTVT.

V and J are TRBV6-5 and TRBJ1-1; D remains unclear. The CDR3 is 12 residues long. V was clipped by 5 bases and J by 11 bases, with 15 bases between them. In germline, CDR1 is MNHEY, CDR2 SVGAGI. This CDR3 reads CASSEAQTGAFF. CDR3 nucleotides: TGTGCCAGCAGTGAGGCCCAGACCGGGGCTTTCTTT.

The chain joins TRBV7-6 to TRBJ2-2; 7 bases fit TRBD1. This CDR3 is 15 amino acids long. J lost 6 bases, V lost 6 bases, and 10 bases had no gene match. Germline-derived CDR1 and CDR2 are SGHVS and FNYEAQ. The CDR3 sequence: CASRELRGKAGELFF. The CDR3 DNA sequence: TGTGCCAGCAGGGAGCTCAGGGGGAAAGCCGGGGAGCTGTTTTTT.

The CDR3 DNA reads TGTGCCACCAGCAGAGATGAACAGAACTACGAGCAGTACTTC. This translates into CATSRDEQNYEQYF. The chain links TRBV15 to TRBJ2-7; no clear D. The CDR3 totals 14 residues. The germline CDR1 and CDR2 sequences are LNHNV and YYDKDF (reference sequence). Trimming shortened V by 0 bases and J by 3 bases, and 9 bases separated the two germline ends.

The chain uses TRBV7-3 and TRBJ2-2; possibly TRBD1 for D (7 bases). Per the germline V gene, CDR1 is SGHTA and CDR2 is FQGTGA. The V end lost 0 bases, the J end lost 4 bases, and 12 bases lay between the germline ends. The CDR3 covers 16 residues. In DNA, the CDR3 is TGTGCCAGCAGCTTAACGTTCCAGGGGGGCACCGGGGAGCTGTTTTTT. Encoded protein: CASSLTFQGGTGELFF.

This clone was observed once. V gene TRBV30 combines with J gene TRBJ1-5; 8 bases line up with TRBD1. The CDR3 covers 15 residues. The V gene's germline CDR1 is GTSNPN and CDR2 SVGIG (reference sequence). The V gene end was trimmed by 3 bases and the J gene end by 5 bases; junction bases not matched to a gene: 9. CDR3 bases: TGTGCCTGGAGGGAAGTAGGGACAGGAGATCAGCCCCAGCATTTT. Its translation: CAWREVGTGDQPQHF.

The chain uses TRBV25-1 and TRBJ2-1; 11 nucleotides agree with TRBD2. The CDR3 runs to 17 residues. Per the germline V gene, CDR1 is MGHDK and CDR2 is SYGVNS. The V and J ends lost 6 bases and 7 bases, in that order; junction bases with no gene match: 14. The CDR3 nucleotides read TGTGCCAGCAGCACTATGAAAAAGACTAGCGGGATGAATGAGCAGTTCTTC. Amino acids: CASSTMKKTSGMNEQFF. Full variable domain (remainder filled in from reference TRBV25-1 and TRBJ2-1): EADIYQTPRYLVIGTGKKITLECSQTMGHDKMYWYQQDPGMELHLIHYSYGVNSTEKGDLSSESTVSRIRTEHFPLTLESARPSHTSQYLCASSTMKKTSGMNEQFFGPGTRLTVL.

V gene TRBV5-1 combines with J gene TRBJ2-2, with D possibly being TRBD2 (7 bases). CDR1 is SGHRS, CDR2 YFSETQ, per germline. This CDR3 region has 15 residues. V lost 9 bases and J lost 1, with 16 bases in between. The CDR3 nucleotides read TGCGCCACCACGAGGGGGAGGGAGAACACCGGGGAGCTGTTTTTT. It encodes CATTRGRENTGELFF.

The DNA for the CDR3 is TGTGCCAGCAGCCGGGCGGGGGGCCCAGACACGCGCCTCCACTTT. This translates into CASSRAGGPDTRLHF. The chain has TRBV6-5 and TRBJ1-6, with D possibly TRBD1 on 6 matching bases. Germline V gives CDR1 MNHEY, CDR2 SVGAGI. The V and J ends lost 6 bases and 15 bases respectively, with 24 bases between them. The CDR3 consists of 15 residues.

CDR3 in amino acids: CASSSQGARETQYF. CDR3 sequence (DNA): TGTGCCAGCAGCTCGCAGGGGGCAAGAGAGACCCAGTACTTC. V and J are TRBV7-9 and TRBJ2-5, with 8 bases lining up with TRBD1. The junction had 5 bases not matched to a gene; V was cut back by 4 bases and J by 4 bases. This CDR3 has 14 amino acids. From germline, CDR1 is SEHNR and CDR2 FQNEAQ (reference sequence).

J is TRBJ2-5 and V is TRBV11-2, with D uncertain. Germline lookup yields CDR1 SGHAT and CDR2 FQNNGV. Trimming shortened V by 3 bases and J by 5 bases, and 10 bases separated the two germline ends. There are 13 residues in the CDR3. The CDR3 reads CASSLAAWETQYF. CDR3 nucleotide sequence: TGTGCCAGCAGCTTGGCCGCCTGGGAGACCCAGTACTTC.

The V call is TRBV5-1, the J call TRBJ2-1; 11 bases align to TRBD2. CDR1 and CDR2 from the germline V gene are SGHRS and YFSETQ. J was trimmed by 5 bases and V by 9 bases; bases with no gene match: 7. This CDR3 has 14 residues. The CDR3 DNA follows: TGCGCCACCCGGACTAGCGGGTACAACAATGAGCAGTTCTTC. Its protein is CATRTSGYNNEQFF.

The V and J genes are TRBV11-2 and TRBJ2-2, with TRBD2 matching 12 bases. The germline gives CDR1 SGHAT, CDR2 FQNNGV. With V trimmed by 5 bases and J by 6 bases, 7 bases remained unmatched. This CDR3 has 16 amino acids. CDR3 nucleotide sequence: TGTGCCAGCAGCGTCCTAGCGGGGGGGCCCGCCGGGGAGCTGTTTTTT. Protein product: CASSVLAGGPAGELFF.

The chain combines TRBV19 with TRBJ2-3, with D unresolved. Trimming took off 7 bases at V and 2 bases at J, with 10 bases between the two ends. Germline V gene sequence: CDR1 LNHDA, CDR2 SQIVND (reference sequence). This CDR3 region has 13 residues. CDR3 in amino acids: CASNTVPTDTQYF. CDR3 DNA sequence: TGTGCCAGTAACACAGTACCCACAGATACGCAGTATTTT.

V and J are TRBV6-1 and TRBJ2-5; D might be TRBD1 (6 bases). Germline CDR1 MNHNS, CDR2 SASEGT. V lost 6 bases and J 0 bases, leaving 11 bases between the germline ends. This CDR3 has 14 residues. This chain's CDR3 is CASRGWTDQETQYF. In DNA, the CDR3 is TGTGCCAGCAGGGGCTGGACAGACCAAGAGACCCAGTACTTC.

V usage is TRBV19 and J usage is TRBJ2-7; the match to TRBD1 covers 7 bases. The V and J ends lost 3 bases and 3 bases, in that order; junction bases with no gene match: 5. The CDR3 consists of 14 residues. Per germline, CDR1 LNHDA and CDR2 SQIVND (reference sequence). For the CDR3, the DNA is TGTGCCAGTAGTATCTGGGACAGAGGCTACGAGCAGTACTTC. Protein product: CASSIWDRGYEQYF.

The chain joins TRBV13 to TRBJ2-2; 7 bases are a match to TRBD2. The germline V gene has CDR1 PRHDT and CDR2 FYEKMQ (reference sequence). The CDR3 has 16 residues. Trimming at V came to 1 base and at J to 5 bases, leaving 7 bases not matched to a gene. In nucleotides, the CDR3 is TGTGCCAGCAGCTTAGTGGCTAGCGGTCTTACCGGGGAGCTGTTTTTT. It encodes CASSLVASGLTGELFF. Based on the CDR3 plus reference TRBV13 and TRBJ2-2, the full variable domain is AAGVIQSPRHLIKEKRETATLKCYPIPRHDTVYWYQQGPGQDPQFLISFYEKMQSDKGSIPDRFSAQQFSDYHSELNMSSLELGDSALYFCASSLVASGLTGELFFGEGSRLTVL.

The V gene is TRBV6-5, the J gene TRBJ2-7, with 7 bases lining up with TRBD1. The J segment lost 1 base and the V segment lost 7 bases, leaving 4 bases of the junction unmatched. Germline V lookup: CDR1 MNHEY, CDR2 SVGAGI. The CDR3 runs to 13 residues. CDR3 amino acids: CASKSGQSYEQYF. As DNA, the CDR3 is TGTGCCAGCAAGTCGGGACAGTCCTACGAGCAGTACTTC.

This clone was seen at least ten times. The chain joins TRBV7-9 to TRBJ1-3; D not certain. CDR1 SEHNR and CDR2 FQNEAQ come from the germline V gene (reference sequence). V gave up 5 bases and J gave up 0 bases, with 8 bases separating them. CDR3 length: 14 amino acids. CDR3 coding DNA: TGTGCCAGCAGCAGCGATGGCTCTGGAAACACCATATATTTT. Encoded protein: CASSSDGSGNTIYF.

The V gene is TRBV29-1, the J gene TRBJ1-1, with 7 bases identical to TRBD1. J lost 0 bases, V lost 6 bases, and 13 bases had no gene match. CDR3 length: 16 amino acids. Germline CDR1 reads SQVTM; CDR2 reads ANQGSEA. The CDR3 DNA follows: TGCAGCGTCGTCATGAGGGACAGTCCATTGAACACTGAAGCTTTCTTT. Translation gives CSVVMRDSPLNTEAFF.

CDR3 nucleotides: TGTGCCAGCAGTGACAGATTTAACACTGAAGCTTTCTTT. Protein: CASSDRFNTEAFF. The rearrangement joins TRBV2 to TRBJ1-1, with D hard to call. Trimming left V 3 bases short and J 2 bases short, with 7 bases between. The CDR3 runs to 13 residues. CDR1 and CDR2 from the germline V gene are SNHLY and FYNNEI. The full variable domain, its missing parts supplied by reference TRBV2 and TRBJ1-1, is EPEVTQTPSHQVTQMGQEVILRCVPISNHLYFYWYRQILGQKVEFLVSFYNNEISEKSEIFDDQFSVERPDGSNFTLKIRSTKLEDSAMYFCASSDRFNTEAFFGQGTRLTVV.

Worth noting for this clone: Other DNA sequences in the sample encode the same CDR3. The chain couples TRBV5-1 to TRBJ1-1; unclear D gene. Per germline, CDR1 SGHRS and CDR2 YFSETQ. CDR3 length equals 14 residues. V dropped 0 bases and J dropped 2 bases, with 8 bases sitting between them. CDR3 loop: CASSLAVSNTEAFF. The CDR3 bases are TGCGCCAGCAGCTTGGCGGTTTCCAACACTGAAGCTTTCTTT.

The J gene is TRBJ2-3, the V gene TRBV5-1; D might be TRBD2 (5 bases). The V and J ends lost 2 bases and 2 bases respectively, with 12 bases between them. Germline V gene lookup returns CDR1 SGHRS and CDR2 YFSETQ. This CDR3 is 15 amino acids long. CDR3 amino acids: CASSFHDYHTDTQYF. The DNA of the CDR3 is TGCGCCAGCAGCTTCCATGACTACCACACAGATACGCAGTATTTT.

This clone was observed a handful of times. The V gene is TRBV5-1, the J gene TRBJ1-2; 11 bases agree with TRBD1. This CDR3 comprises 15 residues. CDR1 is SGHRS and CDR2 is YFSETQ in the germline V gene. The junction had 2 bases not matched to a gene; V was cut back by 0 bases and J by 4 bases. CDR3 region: CASSLVGQGAYGYTF. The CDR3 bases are TGCGCCAGCAGCTTGGTTGGACAGGGGGCCTATGGCTACACCTTC.

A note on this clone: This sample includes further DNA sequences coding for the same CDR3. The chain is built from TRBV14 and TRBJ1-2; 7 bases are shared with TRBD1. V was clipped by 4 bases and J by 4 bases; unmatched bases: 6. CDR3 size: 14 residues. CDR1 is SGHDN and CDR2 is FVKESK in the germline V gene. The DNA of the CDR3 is TGTGCCAGCAGCCGGGGCAGGGGGATCTATGGCTACACCTTC. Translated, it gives CASSRGRGIYGYTF.

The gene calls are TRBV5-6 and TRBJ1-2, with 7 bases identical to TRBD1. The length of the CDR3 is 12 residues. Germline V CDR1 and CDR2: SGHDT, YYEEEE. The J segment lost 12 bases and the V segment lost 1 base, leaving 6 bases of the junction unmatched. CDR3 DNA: TGTGCCAGCAGCTTGCAGTACAGGGGTGACACCTTC. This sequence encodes CASSLQYRGDTF.